The next 19 T cell receptor beta chains were all read from a single sample in a study of shared clonotypes between healthy human individuals. Assay: immunoSEQ multiplex PCR; the TCRdb copy retains only in-frame clones and omits some. Among millions of clones listed, 85% to 95% were seen once. Sequences were obtained from naive CD4+ T cells from PBMCs. The sample's subset: CD45RA+ positively selected. Receptor source: a man aged 18 to 29 in good health. Some clones in this sample may be carry-over from other donors' samples.

This chain joins TRBV6-4 and TRBJ1-2, with no clear D. Trimming removed 3 bases from V and 2 bases from J, with 10 bases in between. CDR1 is MRHNA and CDR2 is SNTAGT in the germline V gene. The length of the CDR3 is 14 residues. CDR3 region: CASSEGSGNYGYTF. DNA for the CDR3: TGTGCCAGCAGTGAAGGATCGGGAAACTATGGCTACACCTTC.

J is TRBJ1-1 and V is TRBV2; D gene ambiguous. V was pared by 4 bases and J by 7 bases, with 19 bases between. Germline values: CDR1 SNHLY, CDR2 FYNNEI. The CDR3 has 15 amino acids. As DNA, the CDR3 is TGTGCCAGCAGTGTGGCGGGTGATAGCTACTATGAAGCTTTCTTT. This sequence encodes CASSVAGDSYYEAFF.

The rearrangement links TRBV12-5 to TRBJ2-1; TRBD2 matches 14 bases. This CDR3 is 15 amino acids long. In germline, CDR1 is LGHNT, CDR2 FRNRAP. The junction had 6 bases not matched to a gene; V was cut back by 6 bases and J by 8 bases. In DNA form, the CDR3 reads TGTGCTAGTGGCCCAGGGACTAGCGGGAGCCATGAGCAGTTCTTC. Its translation: CASGPGTSGSHEQFF. The variable domain in full, with the rest retrieved from reference TRBV12-5 and TRBJ2-1, is DARVTQTPRHKVTEMGQEVTMRCQPILGHNTVFWYRQTMMQGLELLAYFRNRAPLDDSGMPKDRFSAEMPDATLATLKIQPSEPRDSAVYFCASGPGTSGSHEQFFGPGTRLTVL.

This chain joins TRBV27 and TRBJ2-7; maybe TRBD2 (6 bases). Germline V gives CDR1 MNHEY, CDR2 SMNVEV (reference sequence). CDR3 size: 15 residues. With 2 bases removed from V and 0 bases from J, the gap between germline ends came to 11 bases. The CDR3, as DNA: TGTGCCAGCAGTTTAGGGGCGGGAAGCTCCTACGAGCAGTACTTC. Protein product: CASSLGAGSSYEQYF.

The chain carries TRBV2 and TRBJ2-3; tentatively, D is TRBD2 (6 bases). The CDR3 has 15 amino acids. Germline loops: CDR1 SNHLY, CDR2 FYNNEI. Trimming took off 8 bases at V and 0 bases at J, with 15 bases between the two ends. In nucleotides, the CDR3 is TGTGCCAGCGTCTACCGGGACTCCAGCACAGATACGCAGTATTTT. Translating it yields CASVYRDSSTDTQYF.

Note on this clone: Germline and junction disagree at one end, which may indicate a read error. The chain is built from TRBV12-5 and TRBJ1-2, with TRBD1 identical over 8 bases. Per the germline V gene, CDR1 is LGHNT and CDR2 is FRNRAP. CDR3 length equals 13 residues. The CDR3 DNA reads as TGTGCTAGTGGTTTGGAGACCGGGACAGGCATCGACTTC. Its protein is CASGLETGTGIDF.

The rearrangement uses TRBV27 and TRBJ2-7, with TRBD1 matching 9 bases. CDR1 is MNHEY, CDR2 SMNVEV, per germline (reference sequence). The ends lost 6 bases at V and 3 bases at J; junction bases unmatched: 9. The CDR3 is 15 amino acids. The CDR3 region has the DNA TGTGCCAGCAGCAGCGACAGGGGGGGTAACTACGAGCAGTACTTC. This encodes CASSSDRGGNYEQYF.

On this clone: Distinct nucleotide sequences in the sample also encode this CDR3. J is TRBJ2-5 and V is TRBV6-6; D is unresolved. Between the trimmed V and J ends, which lost 1 base and 5 bases, there was a span of 2 bases. The CDR3 is 11 amino acids. Germline CDR1 and CDR2: MNHNY and SVGAGI (reference sequence). This CDR3 is CASSYLETQYF. CDR3 in DNA: TGTGCCAGCAGTTACTTGGAGACCCAGTACTTC.

The rearrangement joins TRBV5-1 to TRBJ2-5; D call uncertain. The CDR3 totals 16 residues. V lost 0 bases to trimming and J lost 4 bases, with 16 bases between them. Germline V gene data show CDR1 as SGHRS and CDR2 as YFSETQ. For the CDR3, the DNA is TGCGCCAGCAGCTTGGCCGCGGTCAGTGCTGGAGAGACCCAGTACTTC. Its translation: CASSLAAVSAGETQYF. The full variable domain, with the rest looked up from reference TRBV5-1 and TRBJ2-5, is KAGVTQTPRYLIKTRGQQVTLSCSPISGHRSVSWYQQTPGQGLQFLFEYFSETQRNKGNFPGRFSGRQFSNSRSEMNVSTLELGDSALYLCASSLAAVSAGETQYFGPGTRLLVL.

Of note for this clone: Other DNA sequences in this specimen translate into the identical CDR3. The gene calls are TRBV28 and TRBJ2-3; D possibly corresponds to TRBD2 (6 bases). CDR3 length: 14 amino acids. Germline CDR1 and CDR2: MDHEN and SYDVKM. The V end lost 6 bases, the J end lost 3 bases, and 13 bases lay between the germline ends. The CDR3 DNA reads as TGTGCCAGCAGGCCCGGAGGGCGAACAGATACGCAGTATTTT. Translation gives CASRPGGRTDTQYF.

The chain has TRBV21-1 and TRBJ2-5; whether TRBD1, the table's D call, matches the DNA was not checked. TRBV21-1 represents a pseudogene. The CDR3 runs to 16 residues. Written as DNA, the CDR3 is TGTGCCAGCAGCAAAGATTTCCGGGACACGACTCAGACCCAGTACTTC. Its protein is CASSKDFRDTTQTQYF.

The chain employs TRBV28 and TRBJ1-1; 8 bases are a match to TRBD1. The trim removed 7 bases at V and 4 bases at J, leaving 11 bases unmatched. The V gene's germline CDR1 is MDHEN and CDR2 SYDVKM. The CDR3 loop spans 15 amino acids. CDR3 loop: CASNFRDRPSTEAFF. The CDR3 DNA reads TGTGCCAGCAATTTCAGGGACAGGCCCAGCACTGAAGCTTTCTTT.

This clone was found once. V usage is TRBV7-2 and J usage is TRBJ2-5; 8 bases align to TRBD1. V shed 5 bases, J shed 2 bases, and the junction held 4 bases outside the gene matches. The CDR3 length is 14 residues. Per germline, CDR1 SGHTA and CDR2 FQGNSA. CDR3 in DNA: TGTGCCAGCAGCCCAAGGACAGGGCAAGAGACCCAGTACTTC. Its translation is CASSPRTGQETQYF.

The table lists this clone with a count of one. The V and J genes are TRBV7-9 and TRBJ2-3; D remains ambiguous. The CDR3 extends over 11 amino acids. Germline CDR1 reads SEHNR; CDR2 reads FQNEAQ (reference sequence). With 0 bases removed from V and 14 bases from J, the gap between germline ends came to 9 bases. CDR3 protein: CASSLAGFRYF. The CDR3 coding sequence is TGTGCCAGCAGCTTAGCGGGGTTTCGGTATTTT.

The chain joins TRBV6-5 to TRBJ1-2; D is undetermined. The CDR3 runs to 16 residues. Deletions cut 0 bases from V and 1 base from J, with 12 bases between. Germline V lookup: CDR1 MNHEY, CDR2 SVGAGI. CDR3 in amino acids: CASSYSGAASNYGYTF. CDR3 sequence (DNA): TGTGCCAGCAGTTACTCAGGAGCGGCCAGTAACTATGGCTACACCTTC.

This chain connects TRBV28 to TRBJ2-3; 8 bases fit TRBD1. The CDR3 covers 12 residues. Germline CDR1 and CDR2: MDHEN and SYDVKM. The ends lost 3 bases at V and 14 bases at J; junction bases unmatched: 7. CDR3 nucleotides: TGTGCCAGCAGTTTGGGGGGAGGACAGGGGTATTTT. Translation: CASSLGGGQGYF.

This chain connects TRBV6-6 to TRBJ2-1, with a possible D match to TRBD2 (5 bases). CDR3 length: 13 residues. The V end lost 0 bases, the J end lost 15 bases, and 15 bases lay between the germline ends. Germline CDR1 reads MNHNY; CDR2 reads SVGAGI (reference sequence). DNA of the CDR3: TGTGCCAGCAGTTACTCCCCCAGAAGCGGCCCGTTCTTC. Its protein is CASSYSPRSGPFF.

The genes are TRBV18 and TRBJ1-2; D call uncertain. This CDR3 comprises 13 residues. The V gene's germline CDR1 is KGHSH and CDR2 LQKENI. V was cut by 0 bases and J by 6 bases, with 8 bases left in between. CDR3 protein: CASSPPNGDGYTF. The CDR3 DNA follows: TGTGCCAGCTCACCACCAAACGGGGATGGCTACACCTTC.

V gene TRBV6-5 combines with J gene TRBJ1-2; possibly TRBD1 for D (6 bases). Trimming stripped 5 bases from V and 4 bases from J, with 17 bases between. The V gene's germline CDR1 is MNHEY and CDR2 SVGAGI. The CDR3 is made up of 15 amino acids. CDR3 region: CASSRNRVLGYGYTF. The CDR3, as DNA: TGTGCCAGCAGTCGGAACAGGGTTTTGGGCTATGGCTACACCTTC.